A selection of T cell receptor beta chains follows, all from one sample in a study of T cells in Graves' hyperthyroidism and ophthalmopathy. TCRdb re-analysed the multiplex PCR reads in MiXCR, keeping a single row per CDR3 protein. The sample includes roughly 420,000 distinct CDR3 sequences, 15% to 19% of them seen just once. The sample comprised blood. These receptors all come from a woman between 18 and 30 years old with Graves' hyperthyroidism. Both conserved end residues are trimmed from each CDR3. Rows give clone size only sometimes, using once, few, many, or a class for an expanded clone.

clone_size	v_call	j_call	cdr3_aa
NA	TRBV12-3/TRBV12-4	TRBJ2-2	ASSGQGSRDTGELF
once	TRBV30	TRBJ2-1	AWSEAGDEQF
NA	TRBV3-1	TRBJ1-4	ASSQGGTGDEKLF
NA	TRBV5-4	TRBJ1-3	ASSSQGGNTIY
many	TRBV6-2/TRBV6-3	TRBJ1-4	ASRWATGKLF
many	TRBV2	TRBJ2-7	ASRKAGTGRQAEQY
few	TRBV5-8	TRBJ2-7	ASSSNILSEQY
many	TRBV6-2/TRBV6-3	TRBJ2-1	ASSYLRRSSYNEQF
many	TRBV27	TRBJ2-7	ASSLVGLAGPREQY
many	TRBV28	TRBJ2-7	ASSMETGIEEQY
many	TRBV28	TRBJ1-5	ASTTGTAGRGNQPQH
few	TRBV9	TRBJ2-2	ASSPPDITGTEGSGELF
many	TRBV3-1	TRBJ2-3	ASSPRTNTDTQY
NA	TRBV6-1	TRBJ2-1	ASSEPEGDRGRPEQF
many	TRBV13	TRBJ2-1	ASSLGRGDNEQF
few	TRBV13	TRBJ2-1	ASSLDREREQF
NA	TRBV24-1	TRBJ2-2	ATSDPIWGSVPGELF
many	TRBV11-3	TRBJ2-5	ASSLGYSQETQY
few	TRBV5-1	TRBJ2-5	ASRQDRGDETQY
NA	TRBV19	TRBJ1-1	ASSWVGTEAF
few	TRBV6-1	TRBJ2-7	ASSENGDSSYEQY
few	TRBV5-1	TRBJ2-1	ASSFLAGEAGEQF
many	TRBV6-1	TRBJ1-1	ASIRRGRTEAF
NA	TRBV9	TRBJ1-5	ASRVRDREIIQH
many	TRBV11-2	TRBJ2-5	ASSLGASMTGEETQY
few	TRBV29-1	TRBJ1-3	SATVAENTIY
NA	TRBV28	TRBJ1-2	ATLRPESYGYT
many	TRBV18	TRBJ2-3	ASSPGWGSADTQY
NA	TRBV27	TRBJ1-1	ASSFNRANEAF
many	TRBV7-9	TRBJ1-3	ASSLAGITNTIY
once	TRBV12-5	TRBJ2-7	ASGWIEDYEQY
many	TRBV18	TRBJ2-5	ASSPNRDPSVGY
NA	TRBV7-2	TRBJ2-1	ASSTRTGGRAYNEQF
NA	TRBV5-8	TRBJ1-6	ASSLGRGAYNSPLH
NA	TRBV18	TRBJ2-7	ASSPTEKPTYEQY
NA	TRBV18	TRBJ2-2	ASSPPLNQPHTGELF
few	TRBV28	TRBJ1-4	ASSSYSNEKLF
many	TRBV3-1	TRBJ2-3	ASSQGFSGGSSTDTQY
many	TRBV30	TRBJ2-3	AWASGLSTDTQY
many	TRBV20-1	TRBJ2-1	SATTLGGSFHNEQF
many	TRBV18	TRBJ2-5	ASSGLFRY
NA	TRBV12-3/TRBV12-4	TRBJ1-2	ASSFGQRLHGYT
NA	TRBV28	TRBJ1-5	ASSSLAGSNQPQH
NA	TRBV6-1	TRBJ1-2	ASRQGTWRGYT
few	TRBV5-8	TRBJ2-7	ASSLGGKGPTYEQY
few	TRBV5-6	TRBJ2-2	ASSARVKDTGELF
NA	TRBV6-1	TRBJ2-7	ASSLPKGTYEQY
many	TRBV2	TRBJ1-4	ASIRGRTTNEKLF
NA	TRBV27	TRBJ2-2	ASSSPGRAPGSCF
many	TRBV11-2	TRBJ1-5	ASSRTGSNQPQH
NA	TRBV6-1	TRBJ1-2	ASSPNGMVHYGYT
many	TRBV12-3/TRBV12-4	TRBJ2-3	ASSHGIAWADTQY
few	TRBV7-3	TRBJ2-4	ASSLRGDKAKNIQY
NA	TRBV5-1	TRBJ1-2	ASSLEGVYGYT
NA	TRBV2	TRBJ2-7	ASSEVRTGAGRYEQY